Included here is one TCR beta chain sequence, with context. The sample is drawn from a study of shared clonotypes between healthy human individuals. Libraries were prepared by immunoSEQ multiplex PCR; TCRdb keeps only in-frame clonotypes and omits some of them. Of about 1 million clones listed, about 75% are singletons. Unmatched junction bases numbered 9, after V lost 7 bases and J lost 5 bases. The CDR3 has 14 residues. The germline CDR1 and CDR2 sequences are MNHEY and SMNVEV (reference sequence). Source material: memory CD4+ T cells sorted from blood. Subset here: CD45RA-negative fraction. V gene TRBV27 combines with J gene TRBJ2-5; 8 positions agree with TRBD2. The sequence was obtained from a man aged 18 to 30 in good health. CDR3 in amino acids: CASKQAGVGETQYF. In DNA form, the CDR3 reads TGTGCCAGCAAACAAGCGGGGGTGGGGGAGACCCAGTACTTC.